Listed here are 25 T cell receptor beta chains from one sample, sequenced in a study of CD8 T cells in ankylosing spondylitis. TCRdb ran MiXCR on the 5' RACE reads and lists one entry per CDR3 protein. The table has about 140,000 distinct CDR3 sequences, 7.5% to 9.5% seen once; the top ten hold 7.3%. Sequencing was done on a sample of synovial fluid, either unsorted or a sorted T cell fraction (not recorded which). The receptors here all came from a male donor with ankylosing spondylitis.

The chain carries TRBV28 and TRBJ1-6; 8 bases agree with TRBD1. Losses at the gene ends were 4 bases for V and 7 bases for J; bases not matched to a gene: 6. The V gene's germline CDR1 is MDHEN and CDR2 SYDVKM. CDR3 length: 15 amino acids. CDR3: CASSSGTGRNSPLHF. The DNA for the CDR3 is TGTGCCAGCAGTTCCGGGACAGGTAGAAATTCACCCCTCCACTTT. The entire variable domain, with the rest obtained from reference TRBV28 and TRBJ1-6, is as follows: DVKVTQSSRYLVKRTGEKVFLECVQDMDHENMFWYRQDPGLGLRLIYFSYDVKMKEKGDIPEGYSVSREKKERFSLILESASTNQTSMYLCASSSGTGRNSPLHFGNGTRLTVT.

This clonotype occurred many times. J is TRBJ1-6 and V is TRBV6-4; D is possibly TRBD1 (6 bases). Trimming took off 5 bases at V and 10 bases at J, with 21 bases between the two ends. CDR3 length equals 16 residues. Germline CDR1 reads MRHNA; CDR2 reads SNTAGT. The chain's CDR3 is CASSTYRVKLKSPLHF. CDR3 coding DNA: TGTGCCAGCAGTACTTACAGGGTAAAGCTTAAGTCACCCCTCCACTTT.

This clonotype has ten or more counts. CDR3 loop: CAISEGASYEQYF. The CDR3 DNA reads TGTGCCATCAGTGAGGGGGCTTCCTACGAGCAGTACTTC. This chain uses TRBV10-3 with TRBJ2-7, with a tentative D call TRBD1 (5 bases). The CDR3 length is 13 residues. V was cut by 2 bases and J by 1 base, with 6 bases left in between. Germline loops: CDR1 ENHRY, CDR2 SYGVKD.

The chain uses TRBV12-3 or TRBV12-4 and TRBJ2-5, with 7 bases that match TRBD1. The V segment lost 3 bases and the J segment 7 bases; nucleotides outside the gene matches: 8. This CDR3 spans 14 amino acids. The CDR3 DNA follows: TGTGCCAGCAGTTTCCACTCGGGACAGTCGACCCAGTACTTC. This translates into CASSFHSGQSTQYF.

The chain is built from TRBV7-2 and TRBJ2-7; TRBD1 might be the D (6 bases). V was pared by 2 bases and J by 5 bases, with 13 bases between. The CDR3 loop spans 14 amino acids. The germline gives CDR1 SGHTA, CDR2 FQGNSA. The CDR3 DNA reads as TGTGCCAGCAGCTTACAGGGCCAGGGGAACGAGCAGTACTTC. Protein: CASSLQGQGNEQYF.

The chain has TRBV4-2 and TRBJ2-1; TRBD2 aligns across 14 bases. Germline trimming cut 1 base from V and 3 bases from J; bases unmatched to any gene: 8. CDR1 is LGHNA, CDR2 YNFKEQ, per germline. The CDR3 is 19 amino acids. In nucleotides, the CDR3 is TGTGCCAGCAGCCAAGCCGGGACTAGCGGGAGTCTGTTCTACAATGAGCAGTTCTTC. Translation gives CASSQAGTSGSLFYNEQFF.

This clonotype showed up many times. This rearrangement joins TRBV12-3 or TRBV12-4 to TRBJ1-2; TRBD1 agrees at 7 bases. J gave up 2 bases and V 6 bases, and 6 bases lay outside the gene matches. This CDR3 contains 14 residues. The CDR3 DNA is TGTGCCAGCAGCGCGACAGGGCCCAACTATGGCTACACCTTC. Encoded protein: CASSATGPNYGYTF.

This clonotype turned up a few times. This sequence joins TRBV7-3 and TRBJ2-5; TRBD2 aligns across 7 bases. After removal of 6 bases from V and 0 bases from J, the junction contained 1 base not matched to a gene. The CDR3 is 13 amino acids. Germline assignment: CDR1 SGHTA and CDR2 FQGTGA. CDR3 loop: CASRAGNQETQYF. The CDR3 coding sequence is TGTGCCAGCAGAGCGGGGAACCAAGAGACCCAGTACTTC.

This clonotype was recorded many times. The rearrangement links TRBV10-3 to TRBJ1-2; 7 positions agree with TRBD1. The CDR3 totals 16 residues. Per the germline V gene, CDR1 is ENHRY and CDR2 is SYGVKD. V trimming: 3 bases; J trimming: 5 bases; junction bases outside the gene matches: 12. Here the CDR3 reads CAISEPRTGAGYGYTF. In DNA, the CDR3 is TGTGCCATCAGTGAACCAAGGACAGGAGCTGGGTATGGCTACACCTTC.

This clonotype was seen ten or more times. V is TRBV7-8 and J is TRBJ2-1; 7 nucleotides agree with TRBD2. The CDR3 contains 16 residues. Germline V CDR1 and CDR2: SGHVS, FQNEAQ. With 4 bases clipped from V and 2 bases from J, the junction kept 8 bases outside the gene matches. The CDR3 loop reads CASSSLRRGAYNEQFF. CDR3 DNA sequence: TGTGCCAGCAGCTCCCTTAGACGGGGGGCCTACAATGAGCAGTTCTTC. Combining the CDR3 with reference TRBV7-8 and TRBJ2-1 gives the whole variable domain GAGVSQSPRYKVAKRGQDVALRCDPISGHVSLFWYQQALGQGPEFLTYFQNEAQLDKSGLPSDRFFAERPEGSVSTLKIQRTQQEDSAVYLCASSSLRRGAYNEQFFGPGTRLTVL.

This clonotype has at least ten counts. The CDR3 sequence is CASSRFSGTPEGLFF. The CDR3 DNA reads TGTGCCAGCAGCCGATTCTCAGGGACGCCGGAGGGACTGTTTTTT. The chain joins TRBV7-2 to TRBJ1-4; a possible D gene is TRBD1 (5 bases). Trimming pared 5 bases from V and 13 bases from J, leaving 23 bases between. The CDR3 covers 15 residues. Germline V lookup: CDR1 SGHTA, CDR2 FQGNSA.

The genes are TRBV20-1 and TRBJ1-4, with 8 nucleotides matching TRBD1. Germline V lookup: CDR1 DFQATT, CDR2 SNEGSKA (reference sequence). Trimming removed 3 bases from V and 5 bases from J; junction bases left unmatched: 2. CDR3 size: 13 residues. The DNA for the CDR3 is TGCAGTGCTAGTGGACAGGGCAATGAAAAACTGTTTTTT. This translates into CSASGQGNEKLFF.

This clonotype was seen a handful of times. The chain links TRBV7-9 to TRBJ2-1; D gene uncertain. Trimming pared 7 bases from V and 0 bases from J, leaving 19 bases between. The CDR3 extends over 17 amino acids. The V gene's germline CDR1 is SEHNR and CDR2 FQNEAQ (reference sequence). The DNA for the CDR3 is TGTGCCAGCAAGATAGTCGTAGGGTACGGCTCCTACAATGAGCAGTTCTTC. This sequence encodes CASKIVVGYGSYNEQFF.

This clonotype came up once. This chain joins TRBV4-2 and TRBJ2-1; D unclear. This CDR3 is 16 amino acids long. With 10 bases removed from V and 6 bases from J, the gap between germline ends came to 25 bases. Germline assignment: CDR1 LGHNA and CDR2 YNFKEQ. The CDR3 sequence is CAIGLWRGQNGNEQFF. CDR3 bases: TGTGCCATCGGCCTCTGGAGAGGCCAGAATGGCAATGAGCAGTTCTTC.

This clonotype has just a few counts. The rearrangement links TRBV6-4 to TRBJ2-3, with TRBD1 matching over 7 bases. The CDR3 has 14 residues. The V gene end was trimmed by 6 bases and the J gene end by 5 bases; junction bases not matched to a gene: 8. Germline V gene lookup returns CDR1 MRHNA and CDR2 SNTAGT. The CDR3 DNA reads as TGTGCCAGCAGCGTCGGACAGGCGGGAGATACGCAGTATTTT. Protein sequence: CASSVGQAGDTQYF.

This clonotype was seen repeatedly, ten times or more. The genes are TRBV7-2 and TRBJ2-7; TRBD2 aligns across 7 bases. The CDR3 is 15 amino acids. Looked up from germline, CDR1 is SGHTA and CDR2 is FQGNSA. The trim removed 2 bases at V and 7 bases at J, leaving 11 bases unmatched. CDR3 sequence (DNA): TGTGCCAGCAGCTTATTCCCCCCTAGCGGTAAGGAGCAGTACTTC. It codes for CASSLFPPSGKEQYF. Looking up the rest from reference TRBV7-2 and TRBJ2-7 gives the full variable domain: GAGVSQSPSNKVTEKGKDVELRCDPISGHTALYWYRQSLGQGLEFLIYFQGNSAPDKSGLPSDRFSAERTGGSVSTLTIQRTQQEDSAVYLCASSLFPPSGKEQYFGPGTRLTVT.

Ten or more counts support this clonotype. V is TRBV4-1 and J is TRBJ1-5; TRBD1 matches at 8 bases. Germline trimming cut 8 bases from V and 3 bases from J; bases unmatched to any gene: 3. CDR1 is MGHRA and CDR2 is YSYEKL in the germline V gene. The CDR3 has 13 residues. CDR3 region: CASADRANQPQHF. The CDR3 coding sequence is TGCGCCAGCGCGGACAGGGCCAATCAGCCCCAGCATTTT.

Only a few counts were recorded for this clonotype. This chain joins TRBV5-1 and TRBJ2-7, with D unclear. This CDR3 comprises 14 residues. Germline V gene sequence: CDR1 SGHRS, CDR2 YFSETQ. V dropped 2 bases and J dropped 5 bases, with 14 bases sitting between them. CDR3 DNA sequence: TGCGCCAGCAGCTTATATGCCACGGCTAACGAGCAGTACTTC. It translates to CASSLYATANEQYF. Filled out from reference TRBV5-1 and TRBJ2-7, the complete variable domain reads KAGVTQTPRYLIKTRGQQVTLSCSPISGHRSVSWYQQTPGQGLQFLFEYFSETQRNKGNFPGRFSGRQFSNSRSEMNVSTLELGDSALYLCASSLYATANEQYFGPGTRLTVT.

This clonotype appeared many times. This chain's CDR3 is CATRGWSGNEQFF. As DNA, the CDR3 is TGTGCCACCAGGGGATGGTCGGGGAATGAGCAGTTCTTC. The chain couples TRBV15 to TRBJ2-1; possible D gene TRBD2, 5 bases. Per the germline V gene, CDR1 is LNHNV and CDR2 is YYDKDF (reference sequence). V lost 6 bases, J lost 7 bases, and 13 bases lay in between. The CDR3 is made up of 13 amino acids.

This clonotype was detected many times. The chain couples TRBV5-1 to TRBJ2-2; 7 nucleotides agree with TRBD2. This CDR3 has 15 amino acids. Per germline, CDR1 SGHRS and CDR2 YFSETQ. V shed 4 bases, J shed 6 bases, and the junction held 9 bases outside the gene matches. The CDR3 spells CASSELTSVPGELFF. For the CDR3, the DNA is TGCGCCAGCAGCGAACTTACTAGCGTCCCCGGGGAGCTGTTTTTT.

The V gene is TRBV9, the J gene TRBJ1-1; D is possibly TRBD1 (6 bases). Trimming removed 1 base from V and 0 bases from J, with 31 bases in between. From germline, CDR1 is SGDLS and CDR2 YYNGEE. CDR3 length: 22 amino acids. The CDR3: CASSVTASGWSRQDRMNTEAFF. The CDR3 DNA follows: TGTGCCAGCAGCGTAACGGCATCGGGGTGGAGTCGACAGGACCGCATGAACACTGAAGCTTTCTTT.

This clonotype was observed many times. The J gene is TRBJ1-6, the V gene TRBV4-3, with 7 bases matching TRBD1. The germline V gene encodes CDR1 LGHNA and CDR2 YSLEER. This CDR3 has 14 amino acids. Germline trimming cut 6 bases from V and 10 bases from J; bases unmatched to any gene: 9. CDR3 in amino acids: CASRFRDRGSPLHF. The CDR3 DNA sequence: TGCGCCAGCAGATTCCGGGACAGAGGCTCACCCCTCCACTTT.

This clonotype was counted many times. As DNA, the CDR3 is TGTGCCAGCTCCACCGGCCCCATGGGAGTGTTCTTC. It yields the protein CASSTGPMGVFF. The chain joins TRBV11-2 to TRBJ2-1; D is perhaps TRBD2 (5 bases). Trimming shortened V by 8 bases and J by 15 bases, and 20 bases separated the two germline ends. Looked up from germline, CDR1 is SGHAT and CDR2 is FQNNGV. This CDR3 has 12 amino acids.

This clonotype was seen repeatedly, ten times or more. The V and J genes are TRBV12-3 or TRBV12-4 and TRBJ2-2; 8 bases match TRBD1. The V gene end was trimmed by 1 base and the J gene end by 4 bases; junction bases not matched to a gene: 5. CDR3 length equals 16 residues. The CDR3 coding sequence is TGTGCCAGCAGTTTAGGTCAGGGGGCTGGCACCGGGGAGCTGTTTTTT. Residues: CASSLGQGAGTGELFF.

Ten or more counts support this clonotype. This chain joins TRBV10-3 and TRBJ2-3; no clear D gene. CDR3 length: 15 residues. Germline CDR1 is ENHRY and CDR2 is SYGVKD. V shed 6 bases and J shed 3 bases, with 16 bases lying between them. The CDR3 is CAISDLRLGTDTQYF. DNA of the CDR3: TGTGCCATCAGCGACCTTCGACTGGGAACAGATACGCAGTATTTT.